Listed here is a single TCR beta chain. Its specificity is unknown. Treatment of the sample: approximately 9-day PBMC culture with coronavirus spike peptide pools or control peptides (ViraFEST assay). The CDR3 length is 10 residues. Trimming took off 6 bases at V and 6 bases at J, with 8 bases between the two ends. The germline gives CDR1 GTSNPN, CDR2 SVGIG (reference sequence). The data originate from a study of vaccination and CD4 T cells after COVID-19. An Oncomine TCR Beta short-read assay was used to sequence the DNA from cultured CD4+ T cells. TCRdb ran MiXCR on the PCR reads and lists one entry per CDR3 protein. Of under 30,000 distinct CDR3 sequences in the sample, over 60% were seen once.

The clonotype originates from a human donor who received a COVID-19 vaccine. The chain is built from TRBV30 and TRBJ1-2; no clear D. The input for sequencing was CD4+ T cells from blood, cultured in vitro, taken after SARS-CoV-2 vaccination. The CDR3 DNA reads as TGTGCCTGCGCCAGCCATGGCTACACCTTC. It yields the protein CACASHGYTF. The variable domain in full, completed from reference TRBV30 and TRBJ1-2, reads SQTIHQWPATLVQPVGSPLSLECTVEGTSNPNLYWYRQAAGRGLQLLFYSVGIGQISSEVPQNLSASRPQDRQFILSSKKLLLSDSGFYLCACASHGYTFGSGTRLTVV.